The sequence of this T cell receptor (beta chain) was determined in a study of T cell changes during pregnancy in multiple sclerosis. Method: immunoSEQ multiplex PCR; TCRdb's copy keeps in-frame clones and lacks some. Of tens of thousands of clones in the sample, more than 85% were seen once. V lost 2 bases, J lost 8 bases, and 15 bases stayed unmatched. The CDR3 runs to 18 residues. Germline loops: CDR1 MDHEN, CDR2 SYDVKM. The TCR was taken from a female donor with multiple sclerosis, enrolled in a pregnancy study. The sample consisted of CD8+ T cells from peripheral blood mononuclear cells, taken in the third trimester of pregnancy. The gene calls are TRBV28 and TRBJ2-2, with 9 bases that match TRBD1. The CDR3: CASSLRLAARQGVGELFF. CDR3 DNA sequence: TGTGCCAGCAGTTTACGTCTGGCGGCGAGACAGGGGGTTGGGGAGCTGTTTTTT.